The 15 T cell receptor beta chains presented below share a single source sample, sequenced in a study of shared clonotypes between healthy human individuals. The method was immunoSEQ multiplex PCR; TCRdb's version includes in-frame clones alone and lacks a portion of them. The sample includes some 2.4 million clones, more than 85% seen only once; the top ten take 0.36%. The specimen sequenced was naive CD4+ T cells from PBMCs. Subset meaning: CD45RA+ positively selected. The receptors come from a man younger than 35 in good health. Some clones in this sample may be carry-over from other donors' samples.

This chain joins TRBV4-2 and TRBJ1-4; 9 nucleotides line up with TRBD1. Germline assignment: CDR1 LGHNA and CDR2 YNFKEQ. This CDR3 has 19 residues. Trimming took 2 bases from V and 0 from J; bases not matched to a gene: 10. CDR3 in amino acids: CASSQLPGQGLSTNEKLFF. In nucleotides, the CDR3 is TGTGCCAGCAGCCAATTACCGGGACAGGGACTCTCAACTAATGAAAAACTGTTTTTT.

The chain couples TRBV25-1 to TRBJ2-5, with TRBD1 matching 9 bases. This CDR3 is built from 15 residues. The germline gives CDR1 MGHDK, CDR2 SYGVNS. V dropped 6 bases and J dropped 2; count of bases not matched to a gene: 7. Here the CDR3 reads CASRNPTGGQETQYF. CDR3 in DNA: TGTGCCAGCAGGAACCCGACAGGGGGACAAGAGACCCAGTACTTC.

The chain joins TRBV27 to TRBJ2-2, with 7 nucleotides matching TRBD2. The V segment lost 3 bases and the J segment 4 bases; nucleotides outside the gene matches: 2. Germline V gene sequence: CDR1 MNHEY, CDR2 SMNVEV (reference sequence). This CDR3 has 14 amino acids. This CDR3 is CASSFGGSTGELFF. Written as DNA, the CDR3 is TGTGCCAGCAGTTTCGGCGGGAGCACCGGGGAGCTGTTTTTT.

This clone turned up a few times. J is TRBJ2-2 and V is TRBV11-2; no definite D call. The germline gives CDR1 SGHAT, CDR2 FQNNGV. V gave up 4 bases and J gave up 7 bases, with 10 bases separating them. The CDR3 consists of 13 residues. CDR3 sequence reads: CASSSQGRGELFF. The CDR3 DNA reads TGTGCCAGCAGCTCTCAAGGGCGCGGGGAGCTGTTTTTT. Based on the CDR3 plus reference TRBV11-2 and TRBJ2-2, the full variable domain is EAGVAQSPRYKIIEKRQSVAFWCNPISGHATLYWYQQILGQGPKLLIQFQNNGVVDDSQLPKDRFSAERLKGVDSTLKIQPAKLEDSAVYLCASSSQGRGELFFGEGSRLTVL.

V and J are TRBV5-5 and TRBJ2-1, with 12 bases that match TRBD2. Germline lookup yields CDR1 SGHKS and CDR2 YYEKEE (reference sequence). The ends lost 2 bases at V and 2 bases at J; junction bases unmatched: 2. This CDR3 contains 16 residues. The chain's CDR3 is CASSLRTSGAYNEQFF. CDR3 bases: TGTGCCAGCAGCTTACGGACTAGCGGGGCCTACAATGAGCAGTTCTTC.

The chain employs TRBV4-2 and TRBJ1-5; D gene unclear. V was pared by 4 bases and J by 0 bases, with 13 bases between. This CDR3 is 16 amino acids long. Germline V gene data show CDR1 as LGHNA and CDR2 as YNFKEQ. CDR3 nucleotide sequence: TGTGCCAGCAGCCCTTCCCCCAGCGATAGCAATCAGCCCCAGCATTTT. Translating gives CASSPSPSDSNQPQHF.

The chain recombines TRBV28 with TRBJ2-7; 9 nucleotides align to TRBD1. Germline CDR1 MDHEN, CDR2 SYDVKM. The CDR3 has 15 amino acids. After removal of 6 bases from V and 5 bases from J, the junction contained 11 bases not matched to a gene. In DNA form, the CDR3 reads TGTGCCAGCAGCCCTGGGGACAGGGAAGCCCACGAGCAGTACTTC. Protein: CASSPGDREAHEQYF.

The chain recombines TRBV27 with TRBJ1-1, with D unclear. V was pared by 3 bases and J by 3 bases, with 11 bases between. Germline V lookup: CDR1 MNHEY, CDR2 SMNVEV (reference sequence). This CDR3 has 14 amino acids. CDR3 region: CASSFGQPDTEAFF. The CDR3, as DNA: TGTGCCAGCAGTTTCGGGCAACCGGACACTGAAGCTTTCTTT.

The chain combines TRBV5-4 with TRBJ1-1; 8 bases are a match to TRBD1. V trimming: 4 bases; J trimming: 4 bases; junction bases outside the gene matches: 6. This CDR3 has 14 residues. Germline V gene lookup returns CDR1 SGHNT and CDR2 YYREEE (reference sequence). The CDR3 coding sequence is TGTGCCAGCAGCCCTGGGACAGGAGGCACTGAAGCTTTCTTT. It specifies CASSPGTGGTEAFF.

The genes are TRBV7-2 and TRBJ2-7; 7 nucleotides match TRBD1. Germline CDR1 reads SGHTA; CDR2 reads FQGNSA. V was clipped by 4 bases and J by 6 bases; unmatched bases: 3. This CDR3 comprises 12 residues. The CDR3: CASSSQGREQYF. CDR3 DNA: TGTGCCAGCAGCTCACAGGGGCGCGAGCAGTACTTC.

This clone was seen just once. The chain uses TRBV7-6 and TRBJ2-3; D gene ambiguous. Germline lookup yields CDR1 SGHVS and CDR2 FNYEAQ. CDR3 size: 15 residues. Trimming took 2 bases from V and 5 from J, leaving 14 bases between them. The CDR3, as DNA: TGTGCCAGCAGCTTAATGGAGCGTTTAGTAGATACGCAGTATTTT. Translated, it gives CASSLMERLVDTQYF.

This clone was observed once. Here the CDR3 reads CASSYAPGQNTEAFF. CDR3 DNA sequence: TGCGCCAGCAGCTACGCACCGGGACAGAACACTGAAGCTTTCTTT. The V gene is TRBV10-2, the J gene TRBJ1-1; TRBD1 might be the D (6 bases). The CDR3 consists of 15 residues. Trimming removed 6 bases from V and 1 base from J, with 15 bases in between. The V gene's germline CDR1 is WSHSY and CDR2 SAAADI.

The V call is TRBV30, the J call TRBJ2-7, with D possibly matching TRBD2 (5 bases). Per germline, CDR1 GTSNPN and CDR2 SVGIG (reference sequence). The CDR3 runs 12 residues. Trimming removed 0 bases at V and 7 bases at J, with 10 bases between. The CDR3 nucleotides are TGTGCCTGGAGTGTCCCTAGCCTAGAGCAGTACTTC. It specifies CAWSVPSLEQYF.

The chain links TRBV5-5 to TRBJ2-7; 7 nucleotides align to TRBD1. This CDR3 comprises 13 residues. CDR1 SGHKS and CDR2 YYEKEE come from the germline V gene (reference sequence). V dropped 4 bases and J dropped 5; count of bases not matched to a gene: 6. The CDR3 sequence is CASSPGTVNEQYF. The CDR3 DNA is TGTGCCAGCAGCCCCGGGACAGTAAACGAGCAGTACTTC.

Note on this clone: An end of the junction does not agree with germline; a read error may underlie this. The CDR3 reads CASSLAGPKWSF. The CDR3 bases are TGTGCCAGCAGTTTAGCCGGACCAAAATGGTCCTTC. The chain combines TRBV28 with TRBJ1-2; D gene unclear. Per germline, CDR1 MDHEN and CDR2 SYDVKM. The CDR3 is 12 residues long.